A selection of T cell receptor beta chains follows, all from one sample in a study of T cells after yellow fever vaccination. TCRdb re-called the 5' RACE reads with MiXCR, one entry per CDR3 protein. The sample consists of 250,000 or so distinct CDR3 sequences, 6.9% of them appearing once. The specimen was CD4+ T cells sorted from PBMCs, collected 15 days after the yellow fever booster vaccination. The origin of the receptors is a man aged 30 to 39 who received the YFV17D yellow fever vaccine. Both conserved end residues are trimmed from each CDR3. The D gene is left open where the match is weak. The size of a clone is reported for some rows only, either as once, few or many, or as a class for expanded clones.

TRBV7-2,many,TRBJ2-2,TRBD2,ASSSQAGATTGELF
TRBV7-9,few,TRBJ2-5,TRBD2,ASSYRTSELETQY
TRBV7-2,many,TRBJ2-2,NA,ASSLGAVPTGELF
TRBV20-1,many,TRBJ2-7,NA,SAVGMRPYEQY
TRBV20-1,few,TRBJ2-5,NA,SARVPGGGQETQY
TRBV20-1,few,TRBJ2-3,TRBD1,SASVGQGATDTQY
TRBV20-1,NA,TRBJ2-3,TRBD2,SVEEASGRTDTQY
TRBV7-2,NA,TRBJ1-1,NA,ASSLARGGRVNTEAF
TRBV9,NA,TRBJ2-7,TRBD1,ASSPGQGRNEQY
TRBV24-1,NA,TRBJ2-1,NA,ATSDFSEQF
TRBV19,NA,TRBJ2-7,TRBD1,ACSRDRAREQY
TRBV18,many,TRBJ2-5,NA,ASSPGVQETQY
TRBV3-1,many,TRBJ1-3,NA,ASSTTLQGRRGNTIY
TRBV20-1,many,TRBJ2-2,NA,SASGSNTGELF
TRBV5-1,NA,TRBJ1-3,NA,ASSPSRLSGNTIY
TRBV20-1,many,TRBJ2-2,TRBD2,SASRLAGGLSVGELF